This TCR beta chain was identified during a study of T cells in Graves' hyperthyroidism and ophthalmopathy. The sample holds many counts of this clonotype. Its cognate antigen is unknown. The CDR3 consists of 15 residues. Germline assignment: CDR1 MNHNS and CDR2 SASEGT. The V segment lost 7 bases and the J segment 1 base; nucleotides outside the gene matches: 7. Findings and limits, study-wide: Onset of ophthalmopathy came a median 6.5 months after the model predicted it.

Amplification of TCR beta CDR3 regions was performed using RNA transcripts as template. RT-PCR in the first round (using the HTBI primer set) targeted the TCR CDR3. TCRdb reanalysed the multiplex PCR reads using MiXCR and keeps one entry per CDR3 protein. In the table there are roughly 350,000 distinct CDR3 sequences, approximately 13% of which are singletons. The sequence derives from a woman in her forties with Graves' ophthalmopathy. What was sequenced was blood. This sequence joins TRBV6-1 and TRBJ1-5; 7 bases map to TRBD1. The CDR3 DNA reads TGTGCCAGCACCGGAAACAGGGGAAGCAATCAGCCCCAGCATTTT. Its protein is CASTGNRGSNQPQHF.